These 10 T cell receptor beta chains originate from one sample sequenced in a study of cytomegalovirus exposure and HLA in healthy donors. The table came from immunoSEQ multiplex PCR; TCRdb's copy has only in-frame clones and leaves some out. Here the sample spans approximately 97,000 clones, around 96% being singletons. The sequencing sample was made of PBMCs. These receptors were taken from a woman aged 18-30 years in good health and CMV-seronegative.

V is TRBV18 and J is TRBJ2-5, with D unclear. CDR1 and CDR2 (germline): KGHSH, LQKENI. The CDR3 contains 13 residues. Trimming took off 1 base at V and 2 bases at J, with 5 bases between the two ends. CDR3 in amino acids: CASSPQEQETQYF. CDR3 nucleotide sequence: TGTGCCAGCTCACCACAAGAGCAAGAGACCCAGTACTTC.

The genes are TRBV5-1 and TRBJ2-5, with 7 nucleotides matching TRBD1. Germline V CDR1 and CDR2: SGHRS, YFSETQ. With 8 bases clipped from V and 4 bases from J, the junction kept 11 bases outside the gene matches. This CDR3 has 14 amino acids. The CDR3 coding sequence is TGCGCCAGTTCGCCTCAGGGGGAGCCAGAGACCCAGTACTTC. Translated: CASSPQGEPETQYF. The full variable domain, its missing parts supplied by reference TRBV5-1 and TRBJ2-5, is KAGVTQTPRYLIKTRGQQVTLSCSPISGHRSVSWYQQTPGQGLQFLFEYFSETQRNKGNFPGRFSGRQFSNSRSEMNVSTLELGDSALYLCASSPQGEPETQYFGPGTRLLVL.

The chain is built from TRBV27 and TRBJ2-4, with D perhaps TRBD1 (8 bases). The CDR3 is made up of 13 amino acids. Between the trimmed V and J ends, which lost 4 bases and 9 bases, there was a span of 13 bases. Germline loops: CDR1 MNHEY, CDR2 SMNVEV (reference sequence). This CDR3 reads CASSWNRGGIQYF. The CDR3 region has the DNA TGTGCCAGCAGTTGGAACAGGGGGGGCATTCAGTACTTC.

The chain joins TRBV25-1 to TRBJ2-2, with unresolved D. Trimming removed 1 base at V and 0 bases at J, with 6 bases between. The CDR3 totals 15 residues. In germline, CDR1 is MGHDK, CDR2 SYGVNS. Written as DNA, the CDR3 is TGTGCCAGCAGTGAATCCTACCCGAACACCGGGGAGCTGTTTTTT. Encoded protein: CASSESYPNTGELFF.

This chain links TRBV9 with TRBJ1-2; no clear D. CDR3 size: 15 residues. Trimming stripped 1 base from V and 0 bases from J, with 10 bases between. Germline V lookup: CDR1 SGDLS, CDR2 YYNGEE. CDR3 loop: CASSVYIQTNYGYTF. CDR3 nucleotides: TGTGCCAGCAGCGTATACATCCAGACTAACTATGGCTACACCTTC. The whole variable domain, filled in from reference TRBV9 and TRBJ1-2, reads DSGVTQTPKHLITATGQRVTLRCSPRSGDLSVYWYQQSLDQGLQFLIQYYNGEERAKGNILERFSAQQFPDLHSELNLSSLELGDSALYFCASSVYIQTNYGYTFGSGTRLTVV.

The chain couples TRBV5-4 to TRBJ2-1; D gene ambiguous. The germline V gene has CDR1 SGHNT and CDR2 YYREEE (reference sequence). The CDR3 is made up of 15 amino acids. V lost 4 bases and J lost 0, with 11 bases in between. CDR3 bases: TGTGCCAGCAGCCTATCCTCTAGCTCCTACAATGAGCAGTTCTTC. Protein product: CASSLSSSSYNEQFF.

This chain uses TRBV14 with TRBJ2-1; D unclear. This CDR3 is built from 15 residues. The V gene lost 1 base and the J gene lost 0 bases, with 7 bases spanning the gap. Germline CDR1 and CDR2: SGHDN and FVKESK. The CDR3 coding sequence is TGTGCCAGCAGCCAAGCCGTGAGCTCCTACAATGAGCAGTTCTTC. Its translation: CASSQAVSSYNEQFF.

This chain links TRBV10-1 with TRBJ2-3; D gene ambiguous. The CDR3 is 18 residues long. Germline CDR1 is WNHNN and CDR2 is SYGVQD (reference sequence). Deletions cut 1 base from V and 2 bases from J, with 19 bases between. Written as DNA, the CDR3 is TGCGCCAGCAGTGAGTACTCAGGCCCTGGGCCCTCCACAGATACGCAGTATTTT. Translating gives CASSEYSGPGPSTDTQYF.

The chain uses TRBV5-8 and TRBJ2-7; TRBD1 might be the D (5 bases). Deletions cut 2 bases from V and 0 bases from J, with 9 bases between. This CDR3 spans 14 amino acids. The germline gives CDR1 SGHTS, CDR2 YDEGEE. CDR3 amino acids: CASSFSDTSYEQYF. CDR3 nucleotide sequence: TGTGCCAGCAGCTTCTCGGACACCTCCTACGAGCAGTACTTC.

This clone is a singleton in its sample. The chain uses TRBV10-1 and TRBJ2-2, with 9 bases matching TRBD1. This CDR3 contains 15 residues. J lost 6 bases, V lost 5 bases, and 7 bases had no gene match. Per germline, CDR1 WNHNN and CDR2 SYGVQD (reference sequence). As DNA, the CDR3 is TGCGCCAGCAGTACTGGACAGGGGAGTTCCGGGGAGCTGTTTTTT. Translating gives CASSTGQGSSGELFF.